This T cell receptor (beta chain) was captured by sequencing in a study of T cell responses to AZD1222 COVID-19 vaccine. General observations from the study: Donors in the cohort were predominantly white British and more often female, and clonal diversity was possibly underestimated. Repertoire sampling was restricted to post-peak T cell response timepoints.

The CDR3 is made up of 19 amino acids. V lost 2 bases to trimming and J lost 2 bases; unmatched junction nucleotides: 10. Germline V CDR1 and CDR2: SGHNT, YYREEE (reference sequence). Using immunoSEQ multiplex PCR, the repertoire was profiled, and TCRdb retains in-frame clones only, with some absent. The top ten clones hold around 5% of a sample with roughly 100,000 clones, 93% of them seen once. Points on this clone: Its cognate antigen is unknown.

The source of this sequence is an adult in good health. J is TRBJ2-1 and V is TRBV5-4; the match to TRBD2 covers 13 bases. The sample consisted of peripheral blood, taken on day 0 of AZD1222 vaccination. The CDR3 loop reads CASSLGGLAGEVAYNEQFF. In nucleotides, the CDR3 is TGTGCCAGCAGCTTAGGCGGACTAGCGGGAGAAGTGGCCTACAATGAGCAGTTCTTC.